This T cell receptor (beta chain) is drawn from a study of control samples from healthy donors and cancer patients (dated by TCRdb to the early 2020s). Comment on this clone: Its antigen is currently not known. Per-base quality was not reported, and no clone a single base away is much larger than it.

Library preparation used the immunoSEQ multiplex PCR assay. TCRdb holds this immuneACCESS table with in-frame rearrangements only. Some clones are missing; in checked studies, unresolved V genes explain under half, and the rest has no known cause. This sample holds approximately 87,000 clones; 90% to 95% were observed only once. About 16% of the sample belongs to the ten largest clones. The sequenced sample was blood. The source is a man in his fifties or sixties in good health.

The DNA reads as follows: TGCGCCAGCAGTTTCCCGGGAGGCGATGGCTACACCTTC. This codes for CASSFPGGDGYTF. The chain was built from TRBV5-1 and TRBJ1-2, with the D segment identity uncertain. V loses 5 bases, J loses 6 bases, and the germline ends lie 14 bases apart. The germline V gene sets CDR1 to SGHRS and CDR2 to YFSETQ. The CDR3, from cysteine to phenylalanine, totals 13 residues. CDR3 DNA is the only sequence kept; it has 39 bases, read in frame from the first base.